This T cell receptor beta chain came from a study of T cells in Graves' hyperthyroidism and ophthalmopathy. The V end lost 10 bases, the J end lost 4 bases, and 21 bases lay between the germline ends. The CDR3 spans 15 residues. Germline CDR1 reads LNHDA; CDR2 reads SQIVND (reference sequence). It was RNA transcripts that yielded the amplified TCR beta CDR3 regions. The HTBI primer set drove a first-round RT-PCR of the TCR CDR3. TCRdb used MiXCR to reprocess the multiplex PCR reads, holding one entry per CDR3 protein. Of roughly 500,000 distinct CDR3 sequences in the sample, more than 15% were seen once. This clonotype occurred many times. Inclusion characteristics of ophthalmopathy patients comprised a Clinical Activity Score of at least 3, a NOSPECS grade of at least 4, and duration under 3 months.

This chain joins TRBV19 and TRBJ2-3; maybe TRBD2 (5 bases). Sequencing used blood. The sequence was collected from a woman under 40 with Graves' ophthalmopathy. As DNA, the CDR3 is TGTGCCACACGTTTGGACTTATCCTCGGCAGATACGCAGTATTTT. Amino acids: CATRLDLSSADTQYF.